This T cell receptor beta chain was recorded in a study of response to subunit inactivated influenza vaccine. V shed 0 bases and J shed 5 bases, with 14 bases lying between them. Germline V lookup: CDR1 SGDLS, CDR2 YYNGEE. This CDR3 is 15 amino acids long. There are many counts of this clonotype. Its antigen is still unknown. One entry per CDR3 protein, called by TCRdb with MiXCR from the RT-PCR reads. The profile covers a few hundred thousand distinct CDR3 sequences, with 10% to 15% appearing a single time and approximately 7.8% taken by the ten largest. Overall study findings and caveats: Few new T cells, the authors suggested, are recruited by each seasonal influenza vaccination.

The sequence derives from a man between 45 and 60 years old who received an inactivated influenza vaccine. Sequencing was performed on non-naive T cells sorted from PBMCs, taken 14 to 15 days before vaccination. The rearrangement links TRBV9 to TRBJ2-5; TRBD1 is a possible D gene (5 bases). CDR3 protein: CASSVGSPAGETQYF. The CDR3 DNA is TGTGCCAGCAGCGTAGGTTCACCCGCAGGGGAGACCCAGTACTTC.